This T cell receptor (beta chain) was observed in a study of CD8 T cells in Susac syndrome. An input of about 0.5 to 1 ug of RNA was subjected to reverse transcription using random hexamers. The immunoSEQ assay covered 54 Vbeta and 13 Jbeta segments for CDR3. Each CDR3 protein is one row after TCRdb ran MiXCR on the immunoSEQ multiplex PCR reads. The table has approximately 150,000 distinct CDR3 sequences, approximately 93% seen once. Patients with stable or active relapsing-remitting disease, all of them treatment-naive, made up the multiple sclerosis controls. CDR1 SEHNR and CDR2 FQNEAQ come from the germline V gene (reference sequence). The CDR3 is 14 amino acids. V was pared by 3 bases and J by 1 base, with 1 base of the junction left unmatched.

This clonotype was sampled from a human donor with multiple sclerosis. Sequenced input: CD4+ T cells from PBMCs. V is TRBV7-9 and J is TRBJ2-7, with TRBD1 identical over 9 bases. The CDR3 here is CASSFGTGSYEQYF. The CDR3 bases are TGTGCCAGCAGCTTCGGGACAGGGTCCTACGAGCAGTACTTC.